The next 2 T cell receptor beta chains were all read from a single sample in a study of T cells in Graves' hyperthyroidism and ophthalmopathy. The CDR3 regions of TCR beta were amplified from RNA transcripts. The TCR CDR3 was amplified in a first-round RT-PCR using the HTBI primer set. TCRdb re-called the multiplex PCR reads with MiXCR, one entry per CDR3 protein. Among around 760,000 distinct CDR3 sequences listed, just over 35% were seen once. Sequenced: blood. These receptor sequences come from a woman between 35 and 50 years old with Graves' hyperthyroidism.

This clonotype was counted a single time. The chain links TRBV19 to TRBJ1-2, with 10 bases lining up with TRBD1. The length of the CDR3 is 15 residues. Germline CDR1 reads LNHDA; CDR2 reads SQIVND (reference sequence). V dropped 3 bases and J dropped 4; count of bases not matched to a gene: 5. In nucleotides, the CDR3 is TGTGCCAGTAGTATGGAGACAGGGGGCTTCTATGGCTACACCTTC. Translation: CASSMETGGFYGYTF. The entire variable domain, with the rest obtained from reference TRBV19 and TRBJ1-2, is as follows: DGGITQSPKYLFRKEGQNVTLSCEQNLNHDAMYWYRQDPGQGLRLIYYSQIVNDFQKGDIAEGYSVSREKKESFPLTVTSAQKNPTAFYLCASSMETGGFYGYTFGSGTRLTVV.

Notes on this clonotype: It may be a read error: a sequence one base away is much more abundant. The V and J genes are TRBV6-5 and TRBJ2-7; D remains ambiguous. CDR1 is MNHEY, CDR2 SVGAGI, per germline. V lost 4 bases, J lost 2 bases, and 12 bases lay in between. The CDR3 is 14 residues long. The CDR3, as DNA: TGTGCCAGCAGTTTACCCCGAACTACCTACGAGCAGTACTTC. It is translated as CASSLPRTTYEQYF.